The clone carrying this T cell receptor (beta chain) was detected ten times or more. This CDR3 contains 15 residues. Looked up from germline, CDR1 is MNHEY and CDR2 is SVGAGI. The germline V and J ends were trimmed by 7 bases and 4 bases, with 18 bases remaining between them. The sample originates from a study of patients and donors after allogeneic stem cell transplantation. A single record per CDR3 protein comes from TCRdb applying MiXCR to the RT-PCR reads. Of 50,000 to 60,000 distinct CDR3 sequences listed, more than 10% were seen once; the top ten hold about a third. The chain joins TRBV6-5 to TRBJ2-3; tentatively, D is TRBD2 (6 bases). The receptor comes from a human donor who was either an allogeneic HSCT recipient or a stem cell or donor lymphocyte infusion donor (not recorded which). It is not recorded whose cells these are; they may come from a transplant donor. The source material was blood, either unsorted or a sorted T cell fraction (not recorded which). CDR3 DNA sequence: TGTGCCAGCATCTCATTTCGGGAGCCCTCAGATACGCAGTATTTT. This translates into CASISFREPSDTQYF.